This T cell receptor (beta chain) is drawn from a study of Ad26.COV2.S vaccination and SARS-CoV-2 variants (dated by TCRdb to about 2021). Notes on the research overall: Donors in the vaccine arm were drawn from COV1001, a multicentre, randomized, double-blind, placebo-controlled phase I-IIa trial testing Ad26.COV2.S in healthy adults. Dosing of Ad26.COV2.S was intramuscular, at either 5x10^10 or 1x10^11 viral particles, delivered as one shot or as two shots spaced 56 days apart. The TCR-sequenced set comprised around 30 samples: some 19 Ad26.COV2.S vaccine recipients, 5 placebo recipients and 8 SARS-CoV-2 convalescent individuals. TCRbeta repertoire sequencing served as the tool for gauging how specific and how broad the SARS-CoV-2-reactive T cell receptors were following Ad26.COV2.S vaccination. Trial participants were randomized into five groups of five: low-dose or high-dose Ad26.COV2.S given once or twice, or placebo on both occasions. Investigators remained blinded to trial group allocation during experiments and outcome assessment.

Inclusive of the bounding cysteine and phenylalanine, the CDR3 is 15 residues long. Just CDR3 DNA is preserved here, 45 bases in frame from base 1. Sequences LNHNV (CDR1) and YYDKDF (CDR2) are obtained from the germline V gene (reference sequence). V and J are trimmed by 2 bases and 3 bases, and the gene matches miss 4 bases of the junction. The treatment or condition tag for this specimen amounts to: around 19 received Ad26.COV2.S at low or high dose, single or two shots; 5 received placebo; per-sample allocation not given. Repertoires of vaccine and placebo recipients were sequenced from samples collected on day 63 after the first injection. In Cohort 1b, 25 to 30 adults aged 18-55 years were enrolled at a single site in Boston, USA, between 29 July and 7 August 2020. Ad26.COV2.S was a replication-incompetent adenovirus type 26 vector that expressed a prefusion-stabilized SARS-CoV-2 spike protein derived from the original Wuhan strain.

The immunoSEQ Assay was used to sequence TCRbeta CDR3 regions. After extraction, genomic DNA underwent amplification by bias-controlled multiplex PCR, followed by high-throughput sequencing. In the paper's pipeline: Collapsing and filtering of sequences were performed to quantify the absolute abundance of each unique TCRbeta CDR3 region. T cell fraction was estimated by normalization of TCRbeta template counts to usable DNA, with usable DNA being measured through amplification of reference genes present in all nucleated cells. Repertoire TCRs were annotated as SARS-CoV-2-specific when V gene, CDR3 amino acid sequence and J gene were exactly matched to a known reactive TCR set. The reference SARS-CoV-2 TCR set was obtained from MIRA and was filtered for enrichment in COVID-19-positive ImmuneCODE repertoires, whereby public or cross-reactive TCRs were removed. Based on the MIRA antigens, annotated TCRs were further analysed at the level of specific ORF or position within ORF. Breadth was defined as the number of annotated unique rearrangements divided by the total number of unique productive rearrangements, and depth was defined as the summed frequency of the annotated unique rearrangements. Two-sided Wilcoxon rank-sum tests were used to compare TCR breadth between groups. This immuneACCESS table, as held by TCRdb, lists in-frame sequences with V and J called but not all clones. Of the missing ones, under half trace to an unresolved V gene in checked studies; the others have no known cause. Clonal size and the V and J genes are those of that table, whereas D and trimming came from the DNA. The sample profile shows about 390,000 clones; about nine tenths of them were found once. The ten largest clonotypes hold around 1.8% of the sample.

Results the study describes overall, beyond this receptor: Comparing responses between vaccine doses or regimens was not something the study was powered to do. The authors noted that total T cell responses may have been underestimated by the TCR breadth and depth analyses. Higher spike-specific TCR breadth was observed in Ad26.COV2.S recipients than in placebo recipients (P = 0.0014). After vaccination, spike-specific CD8+ and CD4+ T cell responses were reported to show substantial breadth. Vaccine and placebo recipients had similar non-spike TCR breadth, a finding consistent with the vaccine containing only spike.

Remarks on this clone: The clone's antigen remains unknown. Base qualities are not at hand, and no much larger clone is one base apart.

Recombination joined TRBV15 with TRBJ2-7; the central 10 bases match TRBD1. The receptor's source is a person between 18 and 59 years old who received the Ad26.COV2.S COVID-19 vaccine or a placebo. Sequencing used peripheral blood, obtained in a trial of Ad26.COV2.S vaccine versus placebo. The CDR3 reads as follows: CATSRKGQGFYEQYF. The DNA reads TGTGCCACCAGCAGAAAGGGACAGGGGTTCTACGAGCAGTACTTC.